One and the same sample provided the 17 T cell receptor beta chains below, sequenced in a study of cytomegalovirus exposure and HLA in healthy donors. The method was immunoSEQ multiplex PCR; TCRdb's version includes in-frame clones alone and lacks a portion of them. The repertoire has 150,000 to 200,000 clones, about nine tenths of them found once; the top ten carry 2% to 3%. Material: PBMCs. All receptors come from a man younger than 35 in good health and CMV-seropositive.

This chain joins TRBV11-2 and TRBJ2-7; 8 nucleotides agree with TRBD1. The CDR3 has 15 amino acids. In germline, CDR1 is SGHAT, CDR2 FQNNGV. The V and J ends lost 0 bases and 2 bases, in that order; junction bases with no gene match: 3. The CDR3 is CASSLDLTGAYEQYF. As DNA, the CDR3 is TGTGCCAGCAGCTTAGATCTGACAGGGGCCTACGAGCAGTACTTC.

The chain is built from TRBV6-6 and TRBJ1-3; D is unclear. This CDR3 is 13 amino acids long. Looked up from germline, CDR1 is MNHNY and CDR2 is SVGAGI (reference sequence). The ends were cut back, 6 bases at V and 0 bases at J, with 6 bases in the middle. The CDR3 DNA reads TGTGCCAGCAGCCTTAACTCTGGAAACACCATATATTTT. Protein sequence: CASSLNSGNTIYF.

This clone was recorded only once. The chain uses TRBV25-1 and TRBJ1-1; 7 bases are a match to TRBD1. The ends lost 4 bases at V and 0 bases at J; junction bases unmatched: 5. CDR1 is MGHDK, CDR2 SYGVNS, per germline. The CDR3 contains 15 residues. CDR3 nucleotide sequence: TGTGCCAGCAGTGGCCTAGGGGGCTTGAACACTGAAGCTTTCTTT. This encodes CASSGLGGLNTEAFF.

The chain is built from TRBV27 and TRBJ2-5; TRBD2 matches at 11 bases. Germline CDR1 reads MNHEY; CDR2 reads SMNVEV (reference sequence). The CDR3 covers 16 residues. The ends lost 6 bases at V and 1 base at J; junction bases unmatched: 7. CDR3 DNA: TGTGCCAGCAGGGTAGCGGGGGGGCCTAGCCAAGAGACCCAGTACTTC. Residues: CASRVAGGPSQETQYF.

The rearrangement uses TRBV7-3 and TRBJ2-2, with D unresolved. Germline values: CDR1 SGHTA, CDR2 FQGTGA. The V gene lost 4 bases and the J gene lost 3 bases, with 3 bases spanning the gap. There are 12 residues in the CDR3. The CDR3 region is CASSSDTGELFF. CDR3 DNA sequence: TGTGCCAGCAGCTCTGACACCGGGGAGCTGTTTTTT.

The rearrangement uses TRBV29-1 and TRBJ2-1; no firm D call. The CDR3 runs to 15 residues. CDR1 SQVTM and CDR2 ANQGSEA come from the germline V gene. V was trimmed by 7 bases and J by 6 bases, leaving 22 bases between them. CDR3 residues: CSGLGSRSFLNEQFF. Here the CDR3 DNA reads TGCAGCGGACTCGGCTCGCGATCTTTTCTCAATGAGCAGTTCTTC.

V is TRBV9 and J is TRBJ2-1, with D perhaps TRBD2 (6 bases). The germline V and J ends were trimmed by 1 base and 2 bases, with 16 bases remaining between them. The CDR3 totals 17 residues. Germline lookup yields CDR1 SGDLS and CDR2 YYNGEE. CDR3 sequence reads: CASSVLPGSGTYNEQFF. DNA for the CDR3: TGTGCCAGCAGCGTACTCCCCGGGAGTGGTACCTACAATGAGCAGTTCTTC.

The rearrangement joins TRBV28 to TRBJ2-1, with 10 bases lining up with TRBD2. The V gene's germline CDR1 is MDHEN and CDR2 SYDVKM. J lost 6 bases, V lost 6 bases, and 5 bases had no gene match. This CDR3 region has 14 residues. The CDR3 here is CASSPLAGGNEQFF. The CDR3 region has the DNA TGTGCCAGCAGCCCCTTAGCGGGGGGCAATGAGCAGTTCTTC.

The J gene is TRBJ1-5, the V gene TRBV2; 7 bases are shared with TRBD1. V shed 3 bases, J shed 4 bases, and the junction held 6 bases outside the gene matches. Germline assignment: CDR1 SNHLY and CDR2 FYNNEI. The CDR3 runs to 15 residues. CDR3 loop: CASSEGQTRNQPQHF. CDR3 bases: TGTGCCAGCAGTGAGGGACAGACAAGGAATCAGCCCCAGCATTTT.

This chain links TRBV9 with TRBJ2-1; 7 bases line up with TRBD2. V was pared by 0 bases and J by 4 bases, with 7 bases of the junction left unmatched. Germline CDR1 reads SGDLS; CDR2 reads YYNGEE. The CDR3 is made up of 16 amino acids. As DNA, the CDR3 is TGTGCCAGCAGCGTAGATACTAGCGAGACATACAATGAGCAGTTCTTC. Translating it yields CASSVDTSETYNEQFF. The whole variable domain, remainder taken from reference TRBV9 and TRBJ2-1, is DSGVTQTPKHLITATGQRVTLRCSPRSGDLSVYWYQQSLDQGLQFLIQYYNGEERAKGNILERFSAQQFPDLHSELNLSSLELGDSALYFCASSVDTSETYNEQFFGPGTRLTVL.

This clone was observed once. V is TRBV18 and J is TRBJ2-7, with D maybe TRBD2 (5 bases). V was shortened by 0 bases and J by 0 bases, with 6 bases between the two germline ends. The CDR3 totals 14 residues. In germline, CDR1 is KGHSH, CDR2 LQKENI. The CDR3 loop is CASSPPGSSYEQYF. The CDR3 region has the DNA TGTGCCAGCTCACCACCGGGGAGCTCCTACGAGCAGTACTTC.

The chain combines TRBV11-1 with TRBJ2-2; 7 bases map to TRBD1. Trimming cost V 0 bases and J 6 bases; bases outside gene matches: 7. CDR1 and CDR2 from the germline V gene are SGHAT and FQDESV (reference sequence). The CDR3 loop spans 16 amino acids. The CDR3 DNA follows: TGTGCCAGCAGCTTAGCGAGAGGGGGCCAACCCGGGGAGCTGTTTTTT. Translating it yields CASSLARGGQPGELFF.

V usage is TRBV14 and J usage is TRBJ2-5; D gene uncertain. V was cut by 1 base and J by 3 bases, with 6 bases left in between. This CDR3 is 13 amino acids long. CDR1 and CDR2 (germline): SGHDN, FVKESK. CDR3 DNA: TGTGCCAGCAGCCAAGCCCCTAAAGAGACCCAGTACTTC. Translated, it gives CASSQAPKETQYF.

Notes on this clone: The CDR3 does not close with the conserved phenylalanine or tryptophan, likely indicating a read error. Because the CDR3's place on the DNA is in doubt, the DNA is left out and the CDR3 is given as listed by TCRdb. The chain recombines TRBV30 with TRBJ2-3; the D call in the table, TRBD1, was not verified against the DNA. Germline values: CDR1 GTSNPN, CDR2 SVGIG (reference sequence). With termini counted, the CDR3 has 9 amino acids. Here the CDR3 reads CAWTYVRDL.

Only a few counts were recorded for this clone. Here the CDR3 DNA reads TGTGCCAGCAGTTCAGATCCGAACACTGAAGCTTTCTTT. Translated, it gives CASSSDPNTEAFF. This chain joins TRBV7-9 and TRBJ1-1; unclear D gene. The V end was cut by 6 bases, the J end by 1 base, with 9 bases between. Per the germline V gene, CDR1 is SEHNR and CDR2 is FQNEAQ (reference sequence). This CDR3 comprises 13 residues.

The rearrangement links TRBV18 to TRBJ1-1, with TRBD1 identical over 7 bases. The CDR3 is 15 amino acids. The junction had 6 bases not matched to a gene; V was cut back by 0 bases and J by 5 bases. Per the germline V gene, CDR1 is KGHSH and CDR2 is LQKENI. CDR3 sequence (DNA): TGTGCCAGCTCACCACCCGCAGGGGGTGGGACTGAAGCTTTCTTT. Translated: CASSPPAGGGTEAFF.

The gene calls are TRBV18 and TRBJ1-5; D not certain. CDR1 and CDR2 (germline): KGHSH, LQKENI. There are 15 residues in the CDR3. Trimming left V 2 bases short and J 5 bases short, with 13 bases between. The CDR3, as DNA: TGTGCCAGCTCACCATTACCAATACGAGATCAGCCCCAGCATTTT. Amino acids: CASSPLPIRDQPQHF.